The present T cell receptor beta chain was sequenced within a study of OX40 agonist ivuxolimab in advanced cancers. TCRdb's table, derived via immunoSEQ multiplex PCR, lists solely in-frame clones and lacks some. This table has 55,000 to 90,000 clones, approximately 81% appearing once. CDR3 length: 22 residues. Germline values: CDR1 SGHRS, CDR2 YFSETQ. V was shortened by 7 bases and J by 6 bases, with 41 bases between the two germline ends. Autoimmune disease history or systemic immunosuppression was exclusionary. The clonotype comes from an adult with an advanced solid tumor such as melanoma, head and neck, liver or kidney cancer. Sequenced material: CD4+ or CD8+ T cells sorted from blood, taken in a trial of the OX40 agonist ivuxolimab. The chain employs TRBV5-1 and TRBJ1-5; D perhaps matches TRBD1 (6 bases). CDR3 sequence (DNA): TGCGCCAGCGACGGTTGCCTTCGTTCCATATTTACAGGGCTACCAGGGGTTCAGCCCCAGCATTTT. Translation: CASDGCLRSIFTGLPGVQPQHF.